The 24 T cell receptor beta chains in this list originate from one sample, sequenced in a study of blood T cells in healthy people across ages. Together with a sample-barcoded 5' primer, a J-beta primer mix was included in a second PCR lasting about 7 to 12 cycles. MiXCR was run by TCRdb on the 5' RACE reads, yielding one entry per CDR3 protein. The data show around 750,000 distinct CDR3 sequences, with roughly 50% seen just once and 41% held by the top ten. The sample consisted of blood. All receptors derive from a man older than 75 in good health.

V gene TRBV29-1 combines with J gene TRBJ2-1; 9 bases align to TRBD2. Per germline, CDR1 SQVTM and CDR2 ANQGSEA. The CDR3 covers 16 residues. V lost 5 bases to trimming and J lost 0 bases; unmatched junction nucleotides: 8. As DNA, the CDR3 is TGCAGCGTTTCGCTAGCGGGGCAAAGCTCCTACAATGAGCAGTTCTTC. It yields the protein CSVSLAGQSSYNEQFF.

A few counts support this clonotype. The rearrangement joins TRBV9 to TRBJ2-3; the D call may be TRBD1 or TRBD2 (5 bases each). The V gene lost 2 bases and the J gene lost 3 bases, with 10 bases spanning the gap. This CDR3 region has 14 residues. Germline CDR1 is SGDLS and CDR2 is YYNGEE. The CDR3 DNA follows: TGTGCCAGCAGCGTGGGGACGTCGACAGATACGCAGTATTTT. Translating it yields CASSVGTSTDTQYF.

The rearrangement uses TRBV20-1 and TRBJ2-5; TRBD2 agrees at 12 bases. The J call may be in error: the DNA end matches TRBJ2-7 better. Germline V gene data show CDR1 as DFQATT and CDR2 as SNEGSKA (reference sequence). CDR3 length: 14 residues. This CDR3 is CSARSLAGGYEQYF. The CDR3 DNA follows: TGCAGTGCTAGGTCACTAGCGGGAGGATACGAGCAGTACTTC.

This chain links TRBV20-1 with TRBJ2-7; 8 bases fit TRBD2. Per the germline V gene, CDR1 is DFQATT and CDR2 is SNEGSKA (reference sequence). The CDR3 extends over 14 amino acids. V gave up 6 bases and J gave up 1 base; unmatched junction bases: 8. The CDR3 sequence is CSASVVAGSYEQYF. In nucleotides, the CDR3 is TGCAGTGCATCCGTAGTAGCGGGGTCCTACGAGCAGTACTTC.

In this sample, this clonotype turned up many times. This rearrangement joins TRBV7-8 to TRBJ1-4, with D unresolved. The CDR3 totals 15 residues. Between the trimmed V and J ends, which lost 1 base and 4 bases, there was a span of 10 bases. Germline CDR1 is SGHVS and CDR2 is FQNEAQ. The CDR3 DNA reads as TGTGCCAGCAGCTTAGAAAGGGCTGGTAATGAAAAACTGTTTTTT. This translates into CASSLERAGNEKLFF.

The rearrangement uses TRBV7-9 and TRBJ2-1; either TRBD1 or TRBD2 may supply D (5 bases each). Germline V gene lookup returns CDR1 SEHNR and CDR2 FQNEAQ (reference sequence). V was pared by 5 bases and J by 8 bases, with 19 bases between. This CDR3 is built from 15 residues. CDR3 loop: CASSPRGVIGDEQFF. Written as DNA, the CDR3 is TGTGCCAGCAGCCCCCGGGGCGTCATCGGCGATGAGCAGTTCTTC.

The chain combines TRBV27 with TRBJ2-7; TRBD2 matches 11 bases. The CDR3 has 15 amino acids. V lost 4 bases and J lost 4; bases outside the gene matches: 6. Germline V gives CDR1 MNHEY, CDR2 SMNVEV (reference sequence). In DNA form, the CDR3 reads TGTGCCAGCAGTTCCACCGGGACTAGCGGTTACGAGCAGTACTTC. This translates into CASSSTGTSGYEQYF.

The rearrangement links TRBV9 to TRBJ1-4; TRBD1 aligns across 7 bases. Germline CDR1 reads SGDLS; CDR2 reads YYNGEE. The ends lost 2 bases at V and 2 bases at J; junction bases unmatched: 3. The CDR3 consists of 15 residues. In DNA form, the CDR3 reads TGTGCCAGCAGCGTGAGGACAGGTACTAATGAAAAACTGTTTTTT. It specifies CASSVRTGTNEKLFF.

Written as DNA, the CDR3 is TGTGCCAGCACCTCGTTAGGGGGTAAAGCTAATGAAAAACTGTTTTTT. Translating gives CASTSLGGKANEKLFF. The chain is built from TRBV5-5 and TRBJ1-4; the D gene is possibly TRBD1 (6 bases). The V end was cut by 6 bases, the J end by 3 bases, with 18 bases between. Germline V gives CDR1 SGHKS, CDR2 YYEKEE (reference sequence). This CDR3 comprises 16 residues.

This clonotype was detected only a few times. The CDR3 DNA is TGTGCCAGCAGTTTTTCGGGGGGCAATGAGCAGTTCTTC. It codes for CASSFSGGNEQFF. This chain links TRBV12-3 or TRBV12-4 with TRBJ2-1; 7 bases align to TRBD2. The CDR3 runs to 13 residues. J was trimmed by 6 bases and V by 3 bases; bases with no gene match: 2.

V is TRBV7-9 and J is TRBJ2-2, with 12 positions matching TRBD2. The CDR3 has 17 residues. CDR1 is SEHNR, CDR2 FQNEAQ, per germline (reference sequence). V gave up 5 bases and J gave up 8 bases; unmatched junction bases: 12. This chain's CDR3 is CASSVGLAGRGGGELFF. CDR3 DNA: TGTGCCAGCAGCGTTGGACTAGCGGGACGTGGAGGAGGGGAGCTGTTTTTT.

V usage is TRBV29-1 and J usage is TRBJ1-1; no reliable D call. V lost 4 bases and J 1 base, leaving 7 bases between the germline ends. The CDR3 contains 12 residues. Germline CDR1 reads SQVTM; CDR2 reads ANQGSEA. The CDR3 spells CSVAARNTEAFF. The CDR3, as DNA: TGCAGCGTTGCCGCGAGGAACACTGAAGCTTTCTTT.

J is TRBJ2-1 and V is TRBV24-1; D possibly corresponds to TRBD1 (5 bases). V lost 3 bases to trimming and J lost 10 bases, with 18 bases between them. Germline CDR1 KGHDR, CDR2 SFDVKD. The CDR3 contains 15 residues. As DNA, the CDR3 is TGTGCCACCAGTGATCCAGGGCCAGGCTTAGAAGAGCAGTTCTTC. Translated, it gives CATSDPGPGLEEQFF.

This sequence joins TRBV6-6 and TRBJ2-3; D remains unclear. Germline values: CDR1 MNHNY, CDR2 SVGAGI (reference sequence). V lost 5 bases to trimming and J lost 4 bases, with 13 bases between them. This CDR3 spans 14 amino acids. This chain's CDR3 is CASSGGQSPDTQYF. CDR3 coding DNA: TGTGCCAGCAGTGGCGGCCAGAGCCCAGATACGCAGTATTTT.

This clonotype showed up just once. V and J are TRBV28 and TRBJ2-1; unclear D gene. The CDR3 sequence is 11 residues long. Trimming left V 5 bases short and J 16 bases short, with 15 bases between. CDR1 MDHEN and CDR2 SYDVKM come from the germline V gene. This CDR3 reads CASSTRLSVFF. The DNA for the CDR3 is TGTGCCAGCAGTACCCGGCTCTCGGTCTTCTTC.

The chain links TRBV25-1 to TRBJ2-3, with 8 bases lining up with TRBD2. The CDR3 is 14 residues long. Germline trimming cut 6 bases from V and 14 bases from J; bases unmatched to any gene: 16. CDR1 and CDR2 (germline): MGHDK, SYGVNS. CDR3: CASRWGGRHRYAYF. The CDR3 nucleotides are TGTGCCAGCAGGTGGGGCGGGAGGCACAGATACGCGTATTTT.

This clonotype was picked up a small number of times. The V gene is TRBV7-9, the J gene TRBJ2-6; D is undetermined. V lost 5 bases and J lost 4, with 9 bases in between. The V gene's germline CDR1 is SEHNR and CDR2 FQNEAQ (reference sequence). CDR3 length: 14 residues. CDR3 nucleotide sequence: TGTGCCAGCAGCCCCATGAAAGGGGCCAACGTCCTGACTTTC. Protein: CASSPMKGANVLTF. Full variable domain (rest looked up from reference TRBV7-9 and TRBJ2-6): DTGVSQNPRHKITKRGQNVTFRCDPISEHNRLYWYRQTLGQGPEFLTYFQNEAQLEKSRLLSDRFSAERPKGSFSTLEIQRTEQGDSAMYLCASSPMKGANVLTFGAGSRLTVL.

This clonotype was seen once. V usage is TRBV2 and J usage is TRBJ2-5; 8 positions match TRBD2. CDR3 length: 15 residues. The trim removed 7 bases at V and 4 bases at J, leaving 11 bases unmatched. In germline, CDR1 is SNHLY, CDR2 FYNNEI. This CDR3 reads CASTSGLGVPETQYF. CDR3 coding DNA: TGTGCCAGCACTTCGGGACTAGGGGTTCCAGAGACCCAGTACTTC.

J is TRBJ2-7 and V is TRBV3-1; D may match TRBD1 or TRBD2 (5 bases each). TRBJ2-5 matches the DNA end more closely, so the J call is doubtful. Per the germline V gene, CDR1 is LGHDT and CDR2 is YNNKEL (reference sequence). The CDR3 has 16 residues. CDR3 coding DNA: TGTGCCAGCAGCCAAGATGATTTGGGGGTCGGAGAGACCCAGTACTTC. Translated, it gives CASSQDDLGVGETQYF.

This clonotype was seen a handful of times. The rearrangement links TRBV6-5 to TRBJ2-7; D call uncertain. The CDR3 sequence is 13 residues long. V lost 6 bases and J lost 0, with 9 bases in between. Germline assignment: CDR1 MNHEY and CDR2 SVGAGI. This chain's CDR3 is CASSGIGSYEQYF. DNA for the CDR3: TGTGCCAGCAGCGGTATCGGCTCCTACGAGCAGTACTTC.

The CDR3 DNA sequence: TGTGCTAGTGAAACAGGCCCTGCGGGTGGGGCCAACGTCCTGACTTTC. This translates into CASETGPAGGANVLTF. The chain joins TRBV12-5 to TRBJ2-6; possibly TRBD1 or TRBD2 for D (5 bases each). The CDR3 has 16 amino acids. Germline values: CDR1 LGHNT, CDR2 FRNRAP. V gave up 7 bases and J gave up 3 bases, with 16 bases separating them.

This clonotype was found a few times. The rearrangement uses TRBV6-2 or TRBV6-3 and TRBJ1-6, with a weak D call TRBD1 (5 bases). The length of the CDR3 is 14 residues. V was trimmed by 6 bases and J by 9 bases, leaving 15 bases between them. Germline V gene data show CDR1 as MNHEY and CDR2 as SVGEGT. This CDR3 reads CASRAYDGGSPLHF. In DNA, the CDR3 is TGTGCCAGCAGGGCCTACGATGGGGGTTCACCCCTCCACTTT.

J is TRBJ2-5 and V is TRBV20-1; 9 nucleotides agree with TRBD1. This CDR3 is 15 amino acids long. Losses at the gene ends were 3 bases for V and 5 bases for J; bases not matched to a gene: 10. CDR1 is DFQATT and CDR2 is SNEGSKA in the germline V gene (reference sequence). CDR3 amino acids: CSASRIGTGFETQYF. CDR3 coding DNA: TGCAGTGCTAGCCGGATCGGGACAGGGTTCGAGACCCAGTACTTC.

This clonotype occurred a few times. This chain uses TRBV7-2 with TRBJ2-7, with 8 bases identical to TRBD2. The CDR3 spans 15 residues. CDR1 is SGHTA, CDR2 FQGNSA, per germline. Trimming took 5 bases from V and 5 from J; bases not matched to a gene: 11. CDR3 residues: CASSQKKSGSNEQYF. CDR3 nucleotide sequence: TGTGCCAGCAGCCAGAAAAAAAGCGGGAGTAACGAGCAGTACTTC. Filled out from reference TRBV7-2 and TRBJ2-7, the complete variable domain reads GAGVSQSPSNKVTEKGKDVELRCDPISGHTALYWYRQSLGQGLEFLIYFQGNSAPDKSGLPSDRFSAERTGGSVSTLTIQRTQQEDSAVYLCASSQKKSGSNEQYFGPGTRLTVT.